The subject of this entry is one TCR beta chain. The data are from a study of blood T cell repertoires in COVID-19. The data were produced by immunoSEQ multiplex PCR, yet TCRdb's version contains in-frame clones alone and is incomplete. There are some 38,000 clones in the sample; 80% to 90% occur only once, and 8% to 10% lies in the top ten. The CDR3 covers 14 residues. Trimming cost V 4 bases and J 4 bases, with 14 bases left between them. Germline V gives CDR1 MNHEY, CDR2 SVGAGI. Sequenced material: peripheral blood. The receptor's source is a man aged 60-69 years in a cohort sampled during active COVID-19. V usage is TRBV6-5 and J usage is TRBJ2-7; maybe TRBD2 (7 bases). CDR3 amino acids: CASSSGGRRYEQYF. In DNA, the CDR3 is TGTGCCAGCAGTTCCGGGGGGCGGCGATACGAGCAGTACTTC.